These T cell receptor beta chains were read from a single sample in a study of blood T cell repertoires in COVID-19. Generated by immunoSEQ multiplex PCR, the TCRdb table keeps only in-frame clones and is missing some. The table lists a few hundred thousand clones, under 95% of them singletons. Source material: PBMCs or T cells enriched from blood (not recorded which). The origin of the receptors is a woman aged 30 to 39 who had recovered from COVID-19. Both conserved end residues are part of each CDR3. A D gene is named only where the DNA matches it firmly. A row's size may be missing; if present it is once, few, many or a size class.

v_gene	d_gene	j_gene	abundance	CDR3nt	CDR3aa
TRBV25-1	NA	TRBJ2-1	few	TGTGCCAGCAGTGCCTGGAGGAGGGGACTGGGTGAGCAGTTCTTC	CASSAWRRGLGEQFF
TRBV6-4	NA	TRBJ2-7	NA	TGTGCCAGCCGATCGGACAGTTTCTATAACGAGCAGTACTTC	CASRSDSFYNEQYF
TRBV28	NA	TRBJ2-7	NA	TGTGCCAGCAGGCCCACAGGAACCAAATCCTACGAGCAGTACTTC	CASRPTGTKSYEQYF
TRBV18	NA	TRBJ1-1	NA	TGTGCCAGCTCACCAGGCCACCTGAGGGAGGGGACTGAAGCTTTCTTT	CASSPGHLREGTEAFF
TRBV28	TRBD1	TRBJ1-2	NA	TGTGCCAGCAGTTCTCACCAGACAGGGGGAGGCTATGGCTACACCTTC	CASSSHQTGGGYGYTF
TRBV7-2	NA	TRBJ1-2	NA	TGTGCCAGCAGCCCTCAGGGTCCGGGCTATGGCTACACCTTC	CASSPQGPGYGYTF
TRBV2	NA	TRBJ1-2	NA	TGTGCCAGCAGTGAACTCAGGGCGGGCTACACCTTC	CASSELRAGYTF
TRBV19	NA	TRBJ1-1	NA	TGTGCCAGTAGTTCCACAGGGTGGACTGAAGCTTTCTTT	CASSSTGWTEAFF
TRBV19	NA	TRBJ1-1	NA	TGTGCCAGTCGGAGTCTACAGAACACTGAAGCTTTCTTT	CASRSLQNTEAFF
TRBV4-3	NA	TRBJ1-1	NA	TGCGCCAGCAGCCAGCGCGTCGGGGGGAACACTGAAGCTTTCTTT	CASSQRVGGNTEAFF
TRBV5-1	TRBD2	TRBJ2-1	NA	TGCGCCAGCAGCTTGGTCAGTGGACTAGCGGGAGAGCAGTTCTTC	CASSLVSGLAGEQFF
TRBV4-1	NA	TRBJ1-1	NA	TGCGCCAGCACTCGGGGGGGAGGGACGAACACTGAAGCTTTCTTT	CASTRGGGTNTEAFF
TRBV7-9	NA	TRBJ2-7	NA	TGTGCCAGCAGCTCAAACAAGGACAGACCCTACGAGCAGTACTTC	CASSSNKDRPYEQYF
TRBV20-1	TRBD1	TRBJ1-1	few	TGCAGTGCTAGTCGGGACAGGGATACTGAAGCTTTCTTT	CSASRDRDTEAFF
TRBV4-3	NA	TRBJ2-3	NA	TGCGCCAGCAGCCAAGATGTGTTGGCTAGCGGCACAGATACGCAGTATTTT	CASSQDVLASGTDTQYF
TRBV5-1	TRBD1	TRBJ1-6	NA	TGCGCCAGCAGCGGAGGGGGACAGGGGAGCGCGGCACCCCTCCACTTT	CASSGGGQGSAAPLHF
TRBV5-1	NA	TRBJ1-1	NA	TGCGCCAGCAGCCAGGACGGGGGGAACACTGAAGCTTTCTTT	CASSQDGGNTEAFF
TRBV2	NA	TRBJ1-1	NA	TGTGCCAGCCCCAGGGCTGCCACCCGCATGAACACTGAAGCTTTCTTT	CASPRAATRMNTEAFF
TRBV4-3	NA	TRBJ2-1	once	TGCGCCAGCAGCCAAGAGCGGGATCGGCATGAGCAGTTCTTC	CASSQERDRHEQFF
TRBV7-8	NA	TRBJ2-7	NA	TGTGCCAGCAGCTTAGTTTTATCGTGGCAGTACTTC	CASSLVLSWQYF
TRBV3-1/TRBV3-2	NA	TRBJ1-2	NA	TGTGCCAGCAGCCAGGCGGGCCAGTATGGCTACACCTTC	CASSQAGQYGYTF
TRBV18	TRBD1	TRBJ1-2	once	TGTGCCAGCTCATTTGACAGGGGCGACTATGGCTACACCTTC	CASSFDRGDYGYTF
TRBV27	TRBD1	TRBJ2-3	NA	TGTGCCAGCAGGAACCCAGGGGGATTCACAGATACGCAGTATTTT	CASRNPGGFTDTQYF
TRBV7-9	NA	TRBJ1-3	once	TGTGCCAGCAGCTTGACAGCGAGCTCTGGAAACACCATATATTTT	CASSLTASSGNTIYF
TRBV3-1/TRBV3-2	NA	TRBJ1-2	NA	TGTGCCAGCAGCCAAGATGCCCCGGGGGTCTATGGCTACACCTTC	CASSQDAPGVYGYTF
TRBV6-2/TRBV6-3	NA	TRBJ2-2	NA	TGTGCCAGCAGTTACGATGAGGCGGCTACTAGCACCGGGGAGCTGTTTTTT	CASSYDEAATSTGELFF
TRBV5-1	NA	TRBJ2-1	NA	TGCGCCAGCAGCTTGTCGGTTAGCGGCGTCCTTTACAATGAGCAGTTCTTC	CASSLSVSGVLYNEQFF
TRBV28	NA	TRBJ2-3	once	TGTGCCAGCAGTTTGCGTAAACGGGGGACAGATACGCAGTATTTT	CASSLRKRGTDTQYF
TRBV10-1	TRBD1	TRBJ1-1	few	TGCGCCAGCAGTGAGCCACACAGGGGGCTTGGCACTGAAGCTTTCTTT	CASSEPHRGLGTEAFF
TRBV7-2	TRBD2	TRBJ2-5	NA	TGTGCCAGCAGCGTGGGACTAGCGGAGACCCAGTACTTC	CASSVGLAETQYF
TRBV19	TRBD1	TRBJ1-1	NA	TGTGCCAGTAGTACGGGACAGGGGAGGACTGAAGCTTTCTTT	CASSTGQGRTEAFF
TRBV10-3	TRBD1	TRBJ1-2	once	TGTGCCATCAGTTCCGGACAGGAGAACTATGGCTACACCTTC	CAISSGQENYGYTF
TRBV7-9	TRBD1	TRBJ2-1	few	TGTGCCAGCAGCCCGCCAGGGGGCAGTTTATCCTCCTACAATGAGCAGTTCTTC	CASSPPGGSLSSYNEQFF
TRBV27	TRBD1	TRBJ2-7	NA	TGTGCCTCACTGTATAAACCGGGACAGGGGATATACGAGCAGTACTTC	CASLYKPGQGIYEQYF
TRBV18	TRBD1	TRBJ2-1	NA	TGTGCCAGCTCACCCCGGACAGGGGCCCTCAATGAGCAGTTCTTC	CASSPRTGALNEQFF
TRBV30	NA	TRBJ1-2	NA	TGTGCCTGGCGGGACACGTTCTATGGCTACACCTTC	CAWRDTFYGYTF
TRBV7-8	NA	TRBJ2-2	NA	TGTGCCAGCAGCCTTACCGCGTCCCTCACCGGGGAGCTGTTTTTT	CASSLTASLTGELFF